This section outlines one TCR beta chain sequence together with its context. Antigen: not known. This entry comes from a study of identical twins. Study results and caveats: Its conclusions, products of cross-sectional statistical analysis, did not come from following the same donors.

Germline CDR1 is PRHDT and CDR2 is FYEKMQ (reference sequence). The V and J ends lost 6 bases and 1 base, in that order; junction bases with no gene match: 9. This CDR3 region has 16 residues. Carrying unique molecular identifiers, the cDNA also gained a universal primer site through template switching. TCRdb reanalysed the 5' RACE reads using MiXCR and keeps one entry per CDR3 protein. Of fewer than 500,000 distinct CDR3 sequences listed, around an eighth are singletons. Healthy Caucasians were all of the donors. The data were also submitted as part of a second study, on yellow fever vaccine responses in identical twins.

The sample consisted of CD4+ T cells sorted from blood. The chain has TRBV13 and TRBJ2-1; 7 bases map to TRBD2. The TCR originated in a woman under 30 in good health. CDR3 residues: CASRPPTSASYNEQFF. The CDR3 DNA reads TGTGCCAGCAGGCCCCCTACTAGCGCATCCTACAATGAGCAGTTCTTC.